Detailed here is one T cell receptor beta chain. The sample is drawn from a study of cytomegalovirus exposure and HLA in healthy donors. The primer mix had 60 Vbeta and 13 Jbeta primers. The table came from immunoSEQ multiplex PCR; TCRdb's copy has only in-frame clones and leaves some out. This sample has about 220,000 clones, with roughly 85% found just once. V gave up 0 bases and J gave up 5 bases, with 11 bases separating them. This CDR3 is 14 amino acids long. CDR1 and CDR2 (germline): SGDLS, YYNGEE. The genes are TRBV9 and TRBJ2-5, with a weak D call TRBD1 (7 bases). The TCR was taken from a male donor in good health and CMV-seronegative. Sample: PBMCs. CDR3 sequence: CASSVEGAGETQYF. The CDR3 nucleotides read TGTGCCAGCAGCGTAGAGGGGGCGGGGGAGACCCAGTACTTC. Variable domain in full (rest from reference TRBV9 and TRBJ2-5): DSGVTQTPKHLITATGQRVTLRCSPRSGDLSVYWYQQSLDQGLQFLIQYYNGEERAKGNILERFSAQQFPDLHSELNLSSLELGDSALYFCASSVEGAGETQYFGPGTRLLVL.